This T cell receptor (beta chain) was documented in a study of prognosis after radiotherapy for stage I lung cancer (dated by TCRdb to about 2021). General notes on the study: Around 20 stage I NSCLC patients were enrolled in Nanjing, China, between early 2018 and January 2019. Among the enrolled patients, more than eleven had newly diagnosed primary stage I lung tumors, while roughly five had oligometastatic NSCLC following surgical resection of the primary tumor. All patients were regarded as medically inoperable, because of comorbidities in about a dozen patients and refusal of surgery in 7 or 8 patients. The cohort comprised 13 men and five or six women with a median age of almost 75 years, ranging from roughly 50 to 84 years. Squamous cell carcinoma histology was identified in several patients, and adenocarcinoma histology was identified in twelve patients. Using image-guided IMRT or VMAT, SBRT was delivered in 3 to 5 fractions at a biologically effective dose of at least 100 Gy. Concurrent therapy was not administered to any patient alongside SBRT. After SBRT, distant metastases developed in four of the 19 patients at a median of approximately seven months, while the remaining 15 patients had no significant progression. Peripheral blood TCR beta repertoires were profiled in stage I NSCLC patients before and after stereotactic body radiotherapy, and the repertoires were related to distant failure. The study sequenced some 38 blood samples from 19 patients, one before and one after SBRT per patient.

The CDR3 has 18 amino acids, counting the end cysteine and phenylalanine. The DNA shown is the 54-base CDR3, in frame from base 1. At the junction V is shortened by 2 bases and J by 1 base; bases outside the gene matches: 14. No patient had a history of other malignancies or prior chemotherapy or radiotherapy, and all had node-negative disease on CT and PET/CT. At each of the two time points, roughly 6 milliliters of peripheral venous blood were collected into EDTA tubes. PBMCs were isolated by Ficoll-Paque Plus density-gradient centrifugation. Samples were stored at -80°C immediately after collection until analysis. Broader findings and caveats from the paper: Limitations of the study included a small cohort and short follow-up, and the study findings need independent validation. All reported P values were unadjusted for multiple comparisons. TRBV and TRBJ usage frequencies reportedly differed by metastasis status, in two V genes at baseline and in eight or nine V and two J genes after SBRT. No determination of tumor specificity was made for expanded TCR clones. After SBRT, the count of unique TCR clones dropped from a median of about 10,000 beforehand to nearly 7,000 afterward (Wilcoxon paired P=0.011). Post-SBRT Shannon entropy and its change from baseline were lower in patients who developed distant metastases; baseline Shannon entropy was not associated with metastases.

This clonotype was seen a handful of times. Its antigen is unknown. No quality values exist for individual bases; no much larger clone is one base distant. Two rounds of multiplex PCR were used to amplify the TCR beta CDR3 region from genomic DNA. The first PCR round used primers specific to each TRBV and TRBJ gene, and the primer sequences were filed in Chinese patent CN105087789A. Universal primers were used in the second PCR round. The Roche High Pure PCR Template Preparation Kit was used to extract genomic DNA from the frozen PBMCs. Libraries were sequenced paired-end with 151 bp reads on an Illumina HiSeq 3000. For the original study's pipeline: CutAdapt was used to discard raw reads that did not contain the multiplex PCR primer sequences. Using PEAR, the high-quality paired reads were merged into contigs. MiXCR assigned TRB V, D and J gene segments to each contig by aligning to reference sequences. To remove sequencing errors, CDR3 sequences were clustered according to base quality and sequence similarity. Diversity was calculated as Shannon entropy divided by the natural log of the number of productive TCR sequences. Clonality was defined as one minus Shannon entropy divided by the natural log of the number of unique clonotypes. Progression-free survival cut-offs for repertoire metrics were chosen using the Youden index of ROC curves, with analyses run in R 3.5.3. TCRdb trimmed the raw reads at Q25, called clones with MiXCR and kept productive beta chains. One record per CDR3 amino acid sequence lists the most common genes and DNA. These V and J calls originate from TCRdb's pipeline instead of the authors' own analysis. The sample profile shows some 10,000 distinct CDR3 sequences; 30% to 40% of them were found once. Jointly, the top ten make up roughly half of the sample.

Sample: PBMCs, taken before or after stereotactic body radiation therapy (not recorded which). The sequence was obtained from a donor aged 50 or older with non-small cell lung cancer. The rearrangement joined TRBV12-3 or TRBV12-4 to TRBJ2-7, and TRBD2 matches 7 of the central bases. The CDR3 is CASSLSRLGIAGSYEQYF. The DNA sequence is TGTGCCAGCAGTTTAAGCCGACTGGGGATAGCGGGTTCCTACGAGCAGTACTTC.